This T cell receptor beta chain was observed in a study of T-cell reconstitution after alpha-beta-depleted transplantation in children. As for this clonotype: A junction end diverges from the germline sequence, so it may reflect a read error.

The TCRbeta library was prepared with unique molecular identifiers. TCRdb re-called the PCR reads with MiXCR, one entry per CDR3 protein. The repertoire holds a few hundred thousand distinct CDR3 sequences, with about 6.6% as singletons. Germline CDR1 and CDR2: SNHLY and FYNNEI. This CDR3 contains 13 residues. The genes are TRBV2 and TRBJ1-2; D is ambiguous. The sample consisted of PBMCs, taken before TCRalphabeta/CD19-depleted stem cell transplant. The TCR comes from a boy aged 2-15 years with acute lymphoblastic leukemia, due to receive a stem cell transplant. The CDR3 is CAFCTETSTRYGF. CDR3 nucleotides: TGTGCCTTCTGTACAGAGACAAGCACCCGGTACGGATTC.